A selection of T cell receptor beta chains follows, all from one sample in a study of T-cell memory formation after mild COVID-19. TCRdb re-derived calls from the 5' RACE reads in MiXCR, one entry per CDR3 protein. The sample yields roughly 320,000 distinct CDR3 sequences, under 30% seen once. The sample comprised PBMCs or a T cell subset sorted from them (not recorded which). Receptor source: an adult woman who had mild COVID-19 (a few samples of this study predate the infection). Cell type and time point are not known. CDR3s include the opening cysteine and the closing phenylalanine or tryptophan. A D gene is named only where the DNA matches it firmly. Some rows have no size entry. The others give once, few or many, or a class for an expanded clone.

V	J	D	size	DNA	CDR3
TRBV7-9	TRBJ2-5	TRBD1	.	TGTGCCAGCAGCTTAGAAGGGGGCTCAGAGACCCAGTACTTC	CASSLEGGSETQYF
TRBV28	TRBJ2-1	TRBD2	few	TGTGCCAGCAGCTTCGTAGGGAGGGATGAGCAGTTCTTC	CASSFVGRDEQFF
TRBV3-1	TRBJ2-3	TRBD2	.	TGTGCCAGCAGCCAAGTAGCGGGGGGGCCCTGGGATACGCAGTATTTT	CASSQVAGGPWDTQYF
TRBV18	TRBJ2-5	TRBD1	.	TGTGCCAGCTCACCACGAACAGGGGGAGGAGAGACCCAGTACTTC	CASSPRTGGGETQYF
TRBV4-2	TRBJ1-1	TRBD1	.	TGTGCCAGCAGCCTAGGGGGACAGGACTTTAGTGAAGCTTTCTTT	CASSLGGQDFSEAFF
TRBV9	TRBJ2-1	TRBD2	few	TGTGCCAGCAGCGTATTGACTAGCGGGGGGGCGCTGTTCTTC	CASSVLTSGGALFF
TRBV11-2	TRBJ2-2	TRBD1	.	TGTGCCAGCAGCTTAGGGCAGGGGGACGCGAACACCGGGGAGCTGTTTTTT	CASSLGQGDANTGELFF
TRBV29-1	TRBJ1-1	.	few	TGCAGCGTTGAAGATCCGGCAGGCGGGAACACTGAAGCTTTCTTT	CSVEDPAGGNTEAFF
TRBV28	TRBJ2-1	TRBD2	.	TGTGCCATAGGGGAGGGGCGTTGGAATGAGCAGTTCTTC	CAIGEGRWNEQFF
TRBV29-1	TRBJ2-7	.	few	TGCAGCGTTGAAATCATTAGCCGGGGTTCATCCTACGAGCAGTACTTC	CSVEIISRGSSYEQYF
TRBV7-9	TRBJ2-7	TRBD2	many	TGTGCCAGCAGCTTAGCGAAAGCGGGGCCCCTCTACGAGCAGTACTTC	CASSLAKAGPLYEQYF
TRBV5-1	TRBJ2-3	.	few	TGCGCATCGGAAGGCACAGATACGCAGTATTTT	CASEGTDTQYF
TRBV20-1	TRBJ1-2	TRBD1	.	TGCAGTGCTACATCAGGGGGTGGCTACACCTTC	CSATSGGGYTF
TRBV29-1	TRBJ2-1	TRBD1	few	TGCAGCGTTTATGTCCCGGACAGGTGGGATGAGCAGTTCTTC	CSVYVPDRWDEQFF
TRBV2	TRBJ2-7	TRBD1	.	TGTGCCAGCATTATTAAGACAGGGCGGTACGAGCAGTACTTC	CASIIKTGRYEQYF
TRBV20-1	TRBJ2-3	.	.	TGCAGTGCTAGTAGGGCTAGCCTAAGCACAGATACGCAGTATTTT	CSASRASLSTDTQYF
TRBV7-9	TRBJ2-7	TRBD2	.	TGTGCCAGCGGTAGCGGGAGGGCCCACGAGCAGTACTTC	CASGSGRAHEQYF
TRBV7-9	TRBJ2-1	TRBD2	many	TGTGCCAGCAGCGCACCCACCTCTAGCGGGAGGCGGAATGAGCAGTTCTTC	CASSAPTSSGRRNEQFF
TRBV30	TRBJ1-1	.	.	TGTGCCTGGACTGGAGTCGGGAAAGTGGACACTGAAGCTTTCTTT	CAWTGVGKVDTEAFF
TRBV9	TRBJ2-3	TRBD1	few	TGTGCCAGCAGCGTAGCCGTGACAGGGAAAAATACGCAGTATTTT	CASSVAVTGKNTQYF
TRBV5-1	TRBJ2-7	TRBD2	.	TGCGCCAGCAGCCAGGGACTAGCGGGAGACTCCTACGAGCAGTACTTC	CASSQGLAGDSYEQYF
TRBV18	TRBJ2-7	.	.	TGTGCCAGCTCACCCTCCCAGGGGTCCTACGAGCAGTACTTC	CASSPSQGSYEQYF
TRBV30	TRBJ2-2	.	.	TGTGCCTGGAGTGGAGGCGGGTTTGACACCGGGGAGCTGTTTTTT	CAWSGGGFDTGELFF
TRBV6-6	TRBJ2-3	TRBD1	.	TGTGCCAGCAGTTACGGGGGACAGTCCACAGATACGCAGTATTTT	CASSYGGQSTDTQYF
TRBV19	TRBJ1-5	.	.	TGTGCCAGTAGTATCACCCCTATCGGGCCCCAGCATTTT	CASSITPIGPQHF
TRBV7-3	TRBJ2-2	TRBD2	few	TGTGCCAGCAGCTCGCGGGAGGGCCAAAACACCGGGGAGCTGTTTTTT	CASSSREGQNTGELFF
TRBV7-8	TRBJ1-5	.	few	TGTGCCAGCAGCCCGGACGGCCTTTGGCCCCAGCATTTT	CASSPDGLWPQHF
TRBV4-2	TRBJ2-1	TRBD2	.	TGTGCCAGCAGCCAAGATCGAGCGGGAGTAGGGGAGCAGTTCTTC	CASSQDRAGVGEQFF
TRBV4-2	TRBJ2-1	.	.	TGTGCCAGCAGCCAAGAGTCAGTCGGCGAGCAGTTCTTC	CASSQESVGEQFF
TRBV12-3/TRBV12-4	TRBJ2-1	.	.	TGTGCCAGCAGGCTACCGGGCCCATACAATGAGCAGTTCTTC	CASRLPGPYNEQFF
TRBV3-1	TRBJ2-5	.	few	TGTGCCAGCAGCCAAGATCCGAACGGCCAAGAGACCCAGTACTTC	CASSQDPNGQETQYF
TRBV2	TRBJ1-5	.	.	TGTGCCAGCAGTGAGAGCTTTGGGCAAATTAGCAATCAGCCCCAGCATTTT	CASSESFGQISNQPQHF
TRBV7-8	TRBJ2-1	TRBD2	.	TGTGCCAGCAGCTTAGAGGGGTTGGCGGGAGGGTCCTACAATGAGCAGTTCTTC	CASSLEGLAGGSYNEQFF
TRBV15	TRBJ2-1	TRBD2	few	TGTGCCACCAGCAGTACTGGCGTGCTAGCGGGAGGCGCCAGCTCCTACAATGAGCAGTTCTTC	CATSSTGVLAGGASSYNEQFF
TRBV7-8	TRBJ1-4	.	.	TGTGCCAGCAGCTTCTACAAGGGCACTAATGAAAAACTGTTTTTT	CASSFYKGTNEKLFF
TRBV24-1	TRBJ2-2	TRBD2	few	TGTGCCACCAGTGATTTGCGGTCAGCGGGAGTAGGCACCGGGGAGCTGTTTTTT	CATSDLRSAGVGTGELFF
TRBV20-1	TRBJ2-3	TRBD2	.	TGCAGTGCTAGACCGGTTAGCGGGAGCCAAGGGACAGATACGCAGTATTTT	CSARPVSGSQGTDTQYF
TRBV4-2	TRBJ2-3	.	once	TGTGCCAGCAGCCGCGAGGATACGCAGTATTTT	CASSREDTQYF
TRBV6-2/TRBV6-3	TRBJ2-4	.	.	TGTGCCAGCGCTCAGGGCGGCGGGAAAAACATTCAGTACTTC	CASAQGGGKNIQYF
TRBV24-1	TRBJ2-1	.	.	TGTGCCACCAGTGTTGGGCGGAGGGGAAATGAGCAGTTCTTC	CATSVGRRGNEQFF
TRBV5-5	TRBJ2-1	.	.	TGTGCCAGCAGCTTTGTTCAGGGAGCCTACAATGAGCAGTTCTTC	CASSFVQGAYNEQFF
TRBV20-1	TRBJ2-7	.	.	TGCAGTGCTAGCGGCCAAGGACGGGGGTCCTACGAGCAGTACTTC	CSASGQGRGSYEQYF
TRBV12-3/TRBV12-4	TRBJ1-1	TRBD1	few	TGTGCCAGCAGTCCCAGGATACAGGGGGGCGGTACTGAAGCTTTCTTT	CASSPRIQGGGTEAFF
TRBV12-3/TRBV12-4	TRBJ1-5	.	.	TGTGCCAGCAGTTTAATTGGCCGGCGGGGTCAGCCCCAGCATTTT	CASSLIGRRGQPQHF
TRBV5-8	TRBJ2-3	.	few	TGTGCCAGCAGCCTCGGTGGGGGCGGGGACGCAGATACGCAGTATTTT	CASSLGGGGDADTQYF
TRBV12-3/TRBV12-4	TRBJ2-5	.	.	TGTGCCAGCAGTTACTATGGGACACCTGAAGAGACCCAGTACTTC	CASSYYGTPEETQYF
TRBV12-3/TRBV12-4	TRBJ2-2	.	.	TGTGCCAGCAGTTTTATACGGACCGGGGAGCTGTTTTTT	CASSFIRTGELFF
TRBV5-1	TRBJ2-1	TRBD2	many	TGCGCCAGCGGACTAGCGGGAGTAGGTAATGAGCAGTTCTTC	CASGLAGVGNEQFF
TRBV3-1	TRBJ2-1	TRBD2	.	TGTGCCAGCACCCCCCGGTCGGGAGGACCGGATGAGCAGTTCTTC	CASTPRSGGPDEQFF